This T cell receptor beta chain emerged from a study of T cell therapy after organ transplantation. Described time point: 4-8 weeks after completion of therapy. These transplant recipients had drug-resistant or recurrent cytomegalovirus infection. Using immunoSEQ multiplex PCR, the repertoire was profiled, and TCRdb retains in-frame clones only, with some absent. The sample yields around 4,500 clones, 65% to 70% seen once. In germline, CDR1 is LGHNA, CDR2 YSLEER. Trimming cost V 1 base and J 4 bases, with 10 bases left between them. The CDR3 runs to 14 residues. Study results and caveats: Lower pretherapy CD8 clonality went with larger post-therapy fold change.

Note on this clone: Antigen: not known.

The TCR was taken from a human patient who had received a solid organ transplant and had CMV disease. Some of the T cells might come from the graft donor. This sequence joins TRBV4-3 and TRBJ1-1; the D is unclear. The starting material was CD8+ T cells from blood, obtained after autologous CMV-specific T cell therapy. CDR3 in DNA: TGCGCCAGCAGCCAAGGAACCCGGGGCACTGAAGCTTTCTTT. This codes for CASSQGTRGTEAFF.